This T cell receptor beta chain originates from a study of shared clonotypes between healthy human individuals. Study-level background: There were three CD4 naive, three CD4 memory, two CD8 naive and one CD8 memory plates per donor.

A note on this clone: What it binds is unknown.

The study's findings and limits: Sampling covered nothing but blood. Tissue TCR repertoires likely differ from those found in blood.

The genomic DNA of each subset was split evenly across several immunoSEQ plates. Using immunoSEQ multiplex PCR, the repertoire was profiled, and TCRdb retains in-frame clones only, with some absent. The sample holds 2 million to 2.5 million clones; almost 96% are singletons and the top ten take 0.13%. All participating donors were Caucasian adults from Nashville, Tennessee. The CDR3 consists of 13 residues. This sequence originates from a man between 18 and 29 years old in good health. V usage is TRBV21-1 and J usage is TRBJ1-5. TRBV21-1 is termed a pseudogene. Material for sequencing was naive CD4+ T cells sorted from blood. Sample subset: CD45RA+ positively selected. For the CDR3, the DNA is TGTGCCAGCAGCAAAGTGATATTCGAGCCCCAGCATTTT. It is translated as CASSKVIFEPQHF.